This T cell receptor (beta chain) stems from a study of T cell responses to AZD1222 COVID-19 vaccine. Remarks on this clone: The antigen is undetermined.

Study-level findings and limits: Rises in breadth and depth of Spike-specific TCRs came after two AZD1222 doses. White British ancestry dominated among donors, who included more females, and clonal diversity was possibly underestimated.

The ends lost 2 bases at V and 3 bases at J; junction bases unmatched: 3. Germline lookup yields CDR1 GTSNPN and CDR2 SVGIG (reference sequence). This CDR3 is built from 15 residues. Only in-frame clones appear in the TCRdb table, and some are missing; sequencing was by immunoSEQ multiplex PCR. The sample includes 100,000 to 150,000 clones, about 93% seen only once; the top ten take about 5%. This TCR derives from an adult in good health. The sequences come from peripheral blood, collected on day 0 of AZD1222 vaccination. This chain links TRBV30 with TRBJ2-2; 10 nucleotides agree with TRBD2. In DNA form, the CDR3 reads TGTGCCTGGAGTAGGGGGACTAGCGACACCGGGGAGCTGTTTTTT. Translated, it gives CAWSRGTSDTGELFF.